This is a list of T cell receptor beta chains from one sample in a study of T-cell reconstitution after alpha-beta-depleted transplantation in children. One entry per CDR3 protein, called by TCRdb with MiXCR from the PCR reads. The sample lists approximately 500,000 distinct CDR3 sequences, over 9.5% seen once, with approximately 2% in the top ten. The sequencing used PBMCs, collected before TCRalphabeta/CD19-depleted stem cell transplant. The receptors were gathered from a child aged 2 to 10 with inherited bone marrow failure, due to receive a stem cell transplant. CDR3s include the opening cysteine and the closing phenylalanine or tryptophan. Each record gives: clone size, J gene, V gene, D gene, CDR3 DNA, CDR3 protein. D genes are given only for firm matches. Expanded clones are given a class, and other clones once, few, many or no size at all.

size: few; J: TRBJ2-2; V: TRBV30; D: .; DNA: TGTGCCTGGAACCTGAACACCGGGGAGCTGTTTTTT; CDR3: CAWNLNTGELFF
size: many; J: TRBJ2-7; V: TRBV29-1; D: TRBD2; DNA: TGCAGCGCCGGCGGGGGTCCCTACGAGCAGTACTTC; CDR3: CSAGGGPYEQYF
size: many; J: TRBJ2-3; V: TRBV25-1; D: .; DNA: TGTGCCAGCAGTGAATACGGGGCCAGCACAGATACGCAGTATTTT; CDR3: CASSEYGASTDTQYF
size: many; J: TRBJ1-5; V: TRBV20-1; D: .; DNA: TGCAGTGCTAGTGCAGCCCCGAAGCGGCCCCAGCATTTT; CDR3: CSASAAPKRPQHF
size: many; J: TRBJ2-3; V: TRBV5-1; D: TRBD2; DNA: TGCGCCAGCAGCTTGACTAGCGGGCAACGCACAGATACGCAGTATTTT; CDR3: CASSLTSGQRTDTQYF
size: many; J: TRBJ1-2; V: TRBV5-5; D: .; DNA: TGTGCCAGCAGCTTGGGGGTTGGCTACACCTTC; CDR3: CASSLGVGYTF
size: .; J: TRBJ2-1; V: TRBV7-2; D: .; DNA: TGTGCCAGCAGCTTAGGCGGATACAATGAGCAGTCCTTC; CDR3: CASSLGGYNEQSF
size: few; J: TRBJ2-3; V: TRBV20-1; D: TRBD2; DNA: TGCAGTGCTCAAATACCGGGACTAGCGGGAGGGCCCCAAGATACGCAGTATTTT; CDR3: CSAQIPGLAGGPQDTQYF
size: .; J: TRBJ1-3; V: TRBV9; D: .; DNA: TGTGCCAGCAGCGCTCAGGGAAACACCATATATTTT; CDR3: CASSAQGNTIYF
size: few; J: TRBJ2-1; V: TRBV6-5; D: .; DNA: TGTGCCAGCAGTTACGGACGGGGAGGGGGAAATGAGCAGTTCTTC; CDR3: CASSYGRGGGNEQFF
size: .; J: TRBJ1-1; V: TRBV30; D: .; DNA: TGTGCCTGGAAAGGTGGCACTGAAGCTTTCTTT; CDR3: CAWKGGTEAFF
size: .; J: TRBJ2-3; V: TRBV5-4; D: .; DNA: TGTGCCAGCAGGTTGGGAGATACGCAGTATTTT; CDR3: CASRLGDTQYF
size: many; J: TRBJ2-1; V: TRBV5-1; D: .; DNA: TGCGCCAGCTCACGGGGCATGGCCGTGAATGAGCAGTTCTTC; CDR3: CASSRGMAVNEQFF
size: many; J: TRBJ2-7; V: TRBV7-2; D: .; DNA: TGTGCCAGCAGCCGGGACACCAATTCCTACGAGCAGTACTTC; CDR3: CASSRDTNSYEQYF
size: many; J: TRBJ2-1; V: TRBV15; D: .; DNA: TGTGCCACCAGCAGAGATAGAGGGCTAGTAGTCAATGAGCAGTTCTTC; CDR3: CATSRDRGLVVNEQFF
size: .; J: TRBJ2-7; V: TRBV30; D: .; DNA: TGTGCCTGGAGTCTTGTCGGGCCCGGGGACGAGCAGTACTTC; CDR3: CAWSLVGPGDEQYF
size: many; J: TRBJ2-7; V: TRBV18; D: TRBD2; DNA: TGTGCCAGCTCACCCTCTAGCGGGAGAGCCTCCTACGAGCAGTACTTC; CDR3: CASSPSSGRASYEQYF
size: .; J: TRBJ2-7; V: TRBV7-9; D: TRBD2; DNA: TGTGCCAGCAGCCAACCGGGACTAGCCCACTACGAGCAGTACTTC; CDR3: CASSQPGLAHYEQYF
size: .; J: TRBJ2-3; V: TRBV24-1; D: .; DNA: TGTGCCACCAGTGATATCGGGAGTGAGAGAGATACGCAGTATTTT; CDR3: CATSDIGSERDTQYF
size: few; J: TRBJ2-3; V: TRBV5-1; D: .; DNA: TGCGCCAGCAGCTTGGCCACGAATCTAGACACAGATACGCAGTATTTT; CDR3: CASSLATNLDTDTQYF
size: many; J: TRBJ2-3; V: TRBV4-1; D: .; DNA: TGCGCCAGCAGTCCGCCTTCCCGCACAGATACGCAGTATTTT; CDR3: CASSPPSRTDTQYF
size: few; J: TRBJ2-7; V: TRBV20-1; D: TRBD1; DNA: TGCAGTGCCCACGGGACAGGGGATACCTACGAGCAGTACTTC; CDR3: CSAHGTGDTYEQYF
size: many; J: TRBJ1-4; V: TRBV27; D: .; DNA: TGTGCCAGCAGTTCCTTGGGTCTTGGGGAAAAACTGTTTTTT; CDR3: CASSSLGLGEKLFF
size: few; J: TRBJ2-1; V: TRBV20-1; D: TRBD2; DNA: TGCAGTGCCAAAAGCGGGAGGGACAATGAGCAGTTCTTC; CDR3: CSAKSGRDNEQFF
size: many; J: TRBJ1-5; V: TRBV27; D: TRBD1; DNA: TGTGCCAGCAGTACAGGGGGCTTGAGCAATCAGCCCCAGCATTTT; CDR3: CASSTGGLSNQPQHF
size: .; J: TRBJ2-5; V: TRBV23-1; D: TRBD2; DNA: TGCGCCAGCAGTTCTAGCGGGAGGGCCTATGAGACCCAGTACTTC; CDR3: CASSSSGRAYETQYF
size: few; J: TRBJ2-1; V: TRBV20-1; D: TRBD2; DNA: TGCAGTGCTAGAGTCGACGGGAGGGTCGAGCAGTTCTTC; CDR3: CSARVDGRVEQFF
size: many; J: TRBJ2-7; V: TRBV12-3/TRBV12-4; D: .; DNA: TGTGCCAGCAGTTTAGACGCAAACTCATGGGGCGAGCAGTACTTC; CDR3: CASSLDANSWGEQYF
size: many; J: TRBJ1-1; V: TRBV10-3; D: .; DNA: TGTGCCATCAGCGAGACTTACAGGGACACTGAAGCTTTCTTT; CDR3: CAISETYRDTEAFF
size: few; J: TRBJ2-3; V: TRBV5-4; D: TRBD2; DNA: TGTGCCAGCAGCTTGGGGGGAATTCTAGCGGGAGTTGGGGATACGCAGTATTTT; CDR3: CASSLGGILAGVGDTQYF
size: few; J: TRBJ2-1; V: TRBV6-5; D: TRBD2; DNA: TGTGCCAGCAGTACGGGACTAGCGGGAGCCGGGCAGTTCTTC; CDR3: CASSTGLAGAGQFF
size: many; J: TRBJ1-5; V: TRBV6-2/TRBV6-3; D: TRBD1; DNA: TGTGCCAGCAGCCGTCCCGCAGGGGGCCTTAGCAATCAGCCCCAGCATTTT; CDR3: CASSRPAGGLSNQPQHF
size: many; J: TRBJ2-3; V: TRBV27; D: .; DNA: TGTGCCAGCAGTCGGGACTGGAACACAGATACGCAGTATTTT; CDR3: CASSRDWNTDTQYF
size: many; J: TRBJ1-5; V: TRBV12-3/TRBV12-4; D: .; DNA: TGTGCCAGCAGCCAGGACGGAGGGGAGCCCCAGCATTTT; CDR3: CASSQDGGEPQHF
size: .; J: TRBJ2-7; V: TRBV20-1; D: TRBD2; DNA: TGCAGTGGCCTGACTAGCGAGACCTACGAGCAGTACTTC; CDR3: CSGLTSETYEQYF
size: many; J: TRBJ1-1; V: TRBV11-2; D: TRBD1; DNA: TGTGCCAGCAGCCCAGACTCGGGACAGGTTGAAGCTTTCTTT; CDR3: CASSPDSGQVEAFF
size: few; J: TRBJ1-2; V: TRBV6-5; D: .; DNA: TGTGCCAGCAGTTACAGTGGGCAGACTAACTATGGCTACACCTTC; CDR3: CASSYSGQTNYGYTF
size: many; J: TRBJ2-7; V: TRBV27; D: .; DNA: TGTGCCAGCAGTTCCTTCACGGGCGAGCAGTACTTC; CDR3: CASSSFTGEQYF
size: few; J: TRBJ1-5; V: TRBV20-1; D: TRBD1; DNA: TGCAGTGCTAGAGATCTGGTCAGGGGGTATCAGCCCCAGCATTTT; CDR3: CSARDLVRGYQPQHF
size: .; J: TRBJ2-5; V: TRBV23-1; D: TRBD2; DNA: TGCGCCAGCCCACAACCCCAAGCGGGAGGGCCGTGGGAGACCCAGTACTTC; CDR3: CASPQPQAGGPWETQYF
size: many; J: TRBJ2-6; V: TRBV3-1; D: TRBD1; DNA: TGTGCCAGCAGCCAACCGAGGACAGGGACTGGGGCCAACGTCCTGACTTTC; CDR3: CASSQPRTGTGANVLTF
size: many; J: TRBJ2-7; V: TRBV21-1; D: .; DNA: TGTGCCACCTTCCTAGCGGAAACTAGCTCCTACGAGCAGTACTTC; CDR3: CATFLAETSSYEQYF
size: many; J: TRBJ2-4; V: TRBV6-1; D: TRBD1; DNA: TGTGCCAGCAGACCCGACAGGGCGGACATTCAGTACTTC; CDR3: CASRPDRADIQYF
size: many; J: TRBJ1-2; V: TRBV28; D: .; DNA: TGTGCCAGCAGTTTCTCCAGCGGTGGCTACACCTTC; CDR3: CASSFSSGGYTF
size: many; J: TRBJ2-2; V: TRBV5-1; D: .; DNA: TGCGCCAGCAGCTCCCGCCGGGGGCCGGGGGAGAACACCGGGGAGCTGTTTTTT; CDR3: CASSSRRGPGENTGELFF
size: many; J: TRBJ2-7; V: TRBV27; D: .; DNA: TGTGCCAGCAGCACGCGGACGGCCGCCGAGCAGTACTTC; CDR3: CASSTRTAAEQYF
size: many; J: TRBJ2-5; V: TRBV3-1; D: .; DNA: TGTGCCAGCAGCCCCCTAGGAGAGACCCAGTACTTC; CDR3: CASSPLGETQYF
size: few; J: TRBJ2-3; V: TRBV11-2; D: TRBD2; DNA: TGTGCCAGCAGCAAATGGACTAGCGGGAGGATTGGCACAGATACGCAGTATTTT; CDR3: CASSKWTSGRIGTDTQYF
size: many; J: TRBJ2-1; V: TRBV30; D: TRBD2; DNA: TGTGCCTGGGACGGGACTATCAGTCACAATGAGCAGTTCTTC; CDR3: CAWDGTISHNEQFF
size: many; J: TRBJ2-6; V: TRBV6-1; D: .; DNA: TGTGCCAGCAGGAACCACCTTCTCTCTGGGGCCAACGTCCTGACTTTC; CDR3: CASRNHLLSGANVLTF
size: .; J: TRBJ2-7; V: TRBV11-2; D: TRBD2; DNA: TGTGCCAGCAGCCAACTAGCGGGAGGAGAATGGGAGCAGTACTTC; CDR3: CASSQLAGGEWEQYF
size: .; J: TRBJ2-1; V: TRBV20-1; D: TRBD1; DNA: TGCAGTGCTAGTGGGCCGGGACAGATATACAATGAGCAGTTCTTC; CDR3: CSASGPGQIYNEQFF